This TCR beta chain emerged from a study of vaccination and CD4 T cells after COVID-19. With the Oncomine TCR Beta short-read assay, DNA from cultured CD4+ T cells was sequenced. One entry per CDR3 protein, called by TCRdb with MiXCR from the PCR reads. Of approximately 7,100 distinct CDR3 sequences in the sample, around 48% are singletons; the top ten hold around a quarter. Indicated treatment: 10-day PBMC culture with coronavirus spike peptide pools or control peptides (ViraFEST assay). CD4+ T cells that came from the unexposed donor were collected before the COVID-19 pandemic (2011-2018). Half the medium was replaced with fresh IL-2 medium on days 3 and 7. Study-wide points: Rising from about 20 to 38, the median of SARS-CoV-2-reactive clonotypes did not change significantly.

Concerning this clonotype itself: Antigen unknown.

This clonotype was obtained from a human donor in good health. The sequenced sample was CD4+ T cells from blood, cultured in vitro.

The CDR3 nucleotides are TGCGCCAGCAAATCAGGGATAGGGACGAATGAGCAGTTCTTC. Its protein is CASKSGIGTNEQFF. The chain is built from TRBV10-1 and TRBJ2-1; D possibly matches TRBD1 or TRBD2 (5 bases each). The V end was cut by 7 bases, the J end by 7 bases, with 17 bases between. Germline V CDR1 and CDR2: WNHNN, SYGVQD (reference sequence). The CDR3 covers 14 residues.